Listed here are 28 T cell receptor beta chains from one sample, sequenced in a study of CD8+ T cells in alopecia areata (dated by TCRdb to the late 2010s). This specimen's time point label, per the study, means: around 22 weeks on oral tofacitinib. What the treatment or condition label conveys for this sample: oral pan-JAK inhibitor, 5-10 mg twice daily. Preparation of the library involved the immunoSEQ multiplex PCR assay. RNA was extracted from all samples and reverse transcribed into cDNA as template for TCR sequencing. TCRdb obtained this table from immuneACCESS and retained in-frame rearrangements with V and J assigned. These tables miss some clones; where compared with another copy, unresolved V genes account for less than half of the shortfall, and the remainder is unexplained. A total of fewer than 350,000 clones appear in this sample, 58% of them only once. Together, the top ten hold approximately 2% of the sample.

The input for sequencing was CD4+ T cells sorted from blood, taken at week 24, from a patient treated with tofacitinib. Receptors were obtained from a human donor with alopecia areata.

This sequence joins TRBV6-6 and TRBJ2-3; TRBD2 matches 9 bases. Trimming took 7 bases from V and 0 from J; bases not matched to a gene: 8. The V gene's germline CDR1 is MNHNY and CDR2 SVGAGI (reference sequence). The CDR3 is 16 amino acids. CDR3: CASTRGGGASTDTQYF. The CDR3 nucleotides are TGTGCCAGCACCAGGGGCGGGGGGGCCAGCACAGATACGCAGTATTTT.

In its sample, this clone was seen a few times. This CDR3 reads CAWSLGGAGYQPQHF. CDR3 sequence (DNA): TGTGCCTGGAGTCTGGGGGGCGCGGGGTATCAGCCCCAGCATTTT. J is TRBJ1-5 and V is TRBV30; D possibly corresponds to TRBD1 (6 bases). The CDR3 covers 15 residues. The V gene's germline CDR1 is GTSNPN and CDR2 SVGIG (reference sequence). Trimming pared 2 bases from V and 5 bases from J, leaving 16 bases between.

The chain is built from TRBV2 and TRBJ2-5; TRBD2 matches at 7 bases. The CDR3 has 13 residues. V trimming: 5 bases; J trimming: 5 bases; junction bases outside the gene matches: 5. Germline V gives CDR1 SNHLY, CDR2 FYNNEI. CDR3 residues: CASSWQGGETQYF. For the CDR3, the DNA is TGTGCCAGCAGTTGGCAGGGAGGGGAGACCCAGTACTTC.

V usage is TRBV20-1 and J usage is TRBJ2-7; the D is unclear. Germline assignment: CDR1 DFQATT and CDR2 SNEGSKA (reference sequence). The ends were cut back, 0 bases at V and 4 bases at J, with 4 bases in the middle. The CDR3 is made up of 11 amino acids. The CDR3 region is CSAREEYEQYF. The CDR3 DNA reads TGCAGTGCTAGAGAGGAGTACGAGCAGTACTTC.

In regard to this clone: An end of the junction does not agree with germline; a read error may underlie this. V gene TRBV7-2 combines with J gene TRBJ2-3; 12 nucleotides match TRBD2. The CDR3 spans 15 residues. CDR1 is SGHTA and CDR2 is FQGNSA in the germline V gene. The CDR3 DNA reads TGTGCCAGCAGCCTAGCGGGGGGGCATGGAGATACGCAGTATTTT. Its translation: CASSLAGGHGDTQYF.

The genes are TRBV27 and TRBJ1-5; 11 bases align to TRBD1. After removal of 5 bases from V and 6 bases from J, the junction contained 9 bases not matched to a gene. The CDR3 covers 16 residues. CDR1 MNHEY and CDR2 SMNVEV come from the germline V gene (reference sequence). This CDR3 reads CASSRTGTGGVQPQHF. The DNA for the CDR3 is TGTGCCAGCAGTCGTACCGGGACAGGGGGAGTTCAGCCCCAGCATTTT.

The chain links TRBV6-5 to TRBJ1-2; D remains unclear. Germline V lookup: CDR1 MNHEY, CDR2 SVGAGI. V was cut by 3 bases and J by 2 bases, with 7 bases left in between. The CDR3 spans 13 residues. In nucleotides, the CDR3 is TGTGCCAGCAGTTATCGATGGAACTATGGCTACACCTTC. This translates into CASSYRWNYGYTF.

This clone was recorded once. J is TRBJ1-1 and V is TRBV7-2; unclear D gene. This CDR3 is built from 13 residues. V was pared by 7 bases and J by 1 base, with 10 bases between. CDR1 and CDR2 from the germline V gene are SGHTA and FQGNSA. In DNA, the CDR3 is TGTGCCAGCAATCAACGGTGGAACACTGAAGCTTTCTTT. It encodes CASNQRWNTEAFF.

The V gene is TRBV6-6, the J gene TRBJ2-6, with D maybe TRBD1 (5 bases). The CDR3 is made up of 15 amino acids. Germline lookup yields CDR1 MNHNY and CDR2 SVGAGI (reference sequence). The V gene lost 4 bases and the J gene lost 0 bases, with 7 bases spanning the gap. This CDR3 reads CASSSTDSGANVLTF. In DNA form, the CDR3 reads TGTGCCAGCAGTTCGACAGACTCTGGGGCCAACGTCCTGACTTTC.

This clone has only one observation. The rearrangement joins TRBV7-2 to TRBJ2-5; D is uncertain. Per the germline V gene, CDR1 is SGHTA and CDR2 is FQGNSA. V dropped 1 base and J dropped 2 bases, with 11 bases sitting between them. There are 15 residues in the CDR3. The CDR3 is CASSLGWALQETQYF. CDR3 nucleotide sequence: TGTGCCAGCAGCTTAGGTTGGGCCCTACAAGAGACCCAGTACTTC.

The CDR3 DNA is TGTGCCAGCAGTTTAGGATCTCTGTACAATGAGCAGTTCTTC. Protein sequence: CASSLGSLYNEQFF. The genes are TRBV28 and TRBJ2-1; D gene unclear. The ends were cut back, 2 bases at V and 4 bases at J, with 9 bases in the middle. CDR3 length: 14 residues. Germline loops: CDR1 MDHEN, CDR2 SYDVKM.

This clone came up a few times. CDR3 coding DNA: TGTGCCAGCAGCCGCTTAGGGGGCTACACCTTC. Protein sequence: CASSRLGGYTF. The gene calls are TRBV6-6 and TRBJ1-2, with D uncertain. With 6 bases removed from V and 8 bases from J, the gap between germline ends came to 10 bases. The CDR3 spans 11 residues. Germline CDR1 and CDR2: MNHNY and SVGAGI (reference sequence).

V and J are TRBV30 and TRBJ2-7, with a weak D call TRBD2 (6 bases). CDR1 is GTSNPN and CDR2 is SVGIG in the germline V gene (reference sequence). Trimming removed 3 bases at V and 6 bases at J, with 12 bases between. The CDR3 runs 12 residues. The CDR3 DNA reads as TGTGCCTGGAGATCAGGAGGGTTCGAGCAGTACTTC. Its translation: CAWRSGGFEQYF.

The CDR3 here is CASSPAAGFAFF. CDR3 in DNA: TGTGCCAGCTCACCGGCGGCAGGCTTTGCTTTCTTT. The chain employs TRBV18 and TRBJ1-1; D gene unclear. This CDR3 spans 12 amino acids. Germline V gene lookup returns CDR1 KGHSH and CDR2 LQKENI. V was pared by 3 bases and J by 11 bases, with 13 bases between.

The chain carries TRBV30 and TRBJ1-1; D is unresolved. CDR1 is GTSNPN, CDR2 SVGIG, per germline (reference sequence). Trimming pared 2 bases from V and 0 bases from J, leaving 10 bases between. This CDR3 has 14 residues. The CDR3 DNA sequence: TGTGCCTGGAGTTCCGGACGGCTGAACACTGAAGCTTTCTTT. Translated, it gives CAWSSGRLNTEAFF.

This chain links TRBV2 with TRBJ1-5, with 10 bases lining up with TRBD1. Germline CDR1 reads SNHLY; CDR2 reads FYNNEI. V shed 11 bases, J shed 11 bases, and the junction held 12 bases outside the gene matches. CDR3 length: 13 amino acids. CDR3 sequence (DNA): TGTGCCGCCGGGGGAGGGACAGGGGCAGCCCAGCATTTT. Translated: CAAGGGTGAAQHF.

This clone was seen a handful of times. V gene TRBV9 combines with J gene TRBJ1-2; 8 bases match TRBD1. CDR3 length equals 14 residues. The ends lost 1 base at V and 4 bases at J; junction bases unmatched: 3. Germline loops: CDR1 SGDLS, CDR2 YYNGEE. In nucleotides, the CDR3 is TGTGCCAGCAGCGTACAGACAGGGGCCTATGGCTACACCTTC. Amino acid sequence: CASSVQTGAYGYTF.

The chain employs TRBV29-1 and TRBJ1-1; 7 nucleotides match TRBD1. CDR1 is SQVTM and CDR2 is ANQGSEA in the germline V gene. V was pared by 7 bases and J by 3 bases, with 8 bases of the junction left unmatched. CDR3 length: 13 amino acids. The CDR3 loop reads CSGRQGRDTEAFF. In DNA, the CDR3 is TGCAGCGGTCGACAGGGCAGGGACACTGAAGCTTTCTTT.

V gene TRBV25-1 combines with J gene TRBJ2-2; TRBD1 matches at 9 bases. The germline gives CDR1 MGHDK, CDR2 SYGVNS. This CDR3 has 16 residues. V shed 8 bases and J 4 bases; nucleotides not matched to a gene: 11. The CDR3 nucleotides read TGTGCCAGCGATACCGGGACAGGGCTTCCCACCGGGGAGCTGTTTTTT. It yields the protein CASDTGTGLPTGELFF.

The CDR3 DNA follows: TGTGCCAGCACCCCCGAGAGGGTCGGGGGCGCGACCCAGTACTTC. Its translation is CASTPERVGGATQYF. This chain connects TRBV2 to TRBJ2-5; D is tentatively TRBD1 or TRBD2 (6 bases each). The CDR3 covers 15 residues. The V end lost 7 bases, the J end lost 7 bases, and 22 bases lay between the germline ends. CDR1 is SNHLY and CDR2 is FYNNEI in the germline V gene.

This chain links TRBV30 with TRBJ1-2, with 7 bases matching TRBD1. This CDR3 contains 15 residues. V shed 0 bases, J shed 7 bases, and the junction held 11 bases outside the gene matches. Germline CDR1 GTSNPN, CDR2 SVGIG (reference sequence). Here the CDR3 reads CAWSVGQGEAAGYTF. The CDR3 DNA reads TGTGCCTGGAGTGTAGGCCAGGGGGAAGCGGCTGGCTACACCTTC. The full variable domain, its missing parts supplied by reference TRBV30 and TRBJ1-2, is SQTIHQWPATLVQPVGSPLSLECTVEGTSNPNLYWYRQAAGRGLQLLFYSVGIGQISSEVPQNLSASRPQDRQFILSSKKLLLSDSGFYLCAWSVGQGEAAGYTFGSGTRLTVV.

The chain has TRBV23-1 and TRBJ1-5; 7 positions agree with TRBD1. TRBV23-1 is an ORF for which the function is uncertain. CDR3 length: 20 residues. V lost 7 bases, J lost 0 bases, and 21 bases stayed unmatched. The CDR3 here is CASTPTGGQGEIDSNQPQHF. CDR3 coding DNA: TGCGCCAGCACCCCAACCGGGGGTCAGGGGGAGATCGATAGCAATCAGCCCCAGCATTTT.

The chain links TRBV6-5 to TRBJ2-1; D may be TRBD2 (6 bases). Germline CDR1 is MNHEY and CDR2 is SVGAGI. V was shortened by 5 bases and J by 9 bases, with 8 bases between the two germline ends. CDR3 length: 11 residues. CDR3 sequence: CASSRDFEQFF. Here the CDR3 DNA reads TGTGCCAGCAGTCGGGACTTTGAGCAGTTCTTC.

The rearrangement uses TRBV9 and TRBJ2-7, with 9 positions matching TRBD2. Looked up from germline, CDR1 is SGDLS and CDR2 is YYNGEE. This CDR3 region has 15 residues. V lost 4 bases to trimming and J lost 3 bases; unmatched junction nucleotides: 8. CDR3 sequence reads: CASSTQAGGFYEQYF. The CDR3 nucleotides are TGTGCCAGCAGCACCCAAGCGGGGGGTTTCTACGAGCAGTACTTC.

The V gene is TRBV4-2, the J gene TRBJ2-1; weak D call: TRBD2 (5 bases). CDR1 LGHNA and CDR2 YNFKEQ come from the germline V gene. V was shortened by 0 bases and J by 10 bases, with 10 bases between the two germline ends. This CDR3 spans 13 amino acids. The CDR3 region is CASSQDLAPEQFF. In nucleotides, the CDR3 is TGTGCCAGCAGCCAAGATCTAGCCCCCGAGCAGTTCTTC.

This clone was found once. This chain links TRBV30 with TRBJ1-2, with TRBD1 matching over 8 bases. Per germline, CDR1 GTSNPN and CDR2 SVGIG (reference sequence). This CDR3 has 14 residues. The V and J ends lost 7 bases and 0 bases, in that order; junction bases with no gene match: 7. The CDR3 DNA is TGTGCCTCCAAGCGGGACAGGACTAACTATGGCTACACCTTC. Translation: CASKRDRTNYGYTF.

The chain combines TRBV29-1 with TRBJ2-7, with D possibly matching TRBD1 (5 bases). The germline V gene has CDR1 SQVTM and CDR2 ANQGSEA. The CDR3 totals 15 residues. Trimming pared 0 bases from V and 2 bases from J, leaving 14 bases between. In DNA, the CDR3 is TGCAGCGTTGAAGATCCGCAGGGCGCGCCCTACGAGCAGTACTTC. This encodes CSVEDPQGAPYEQYF.

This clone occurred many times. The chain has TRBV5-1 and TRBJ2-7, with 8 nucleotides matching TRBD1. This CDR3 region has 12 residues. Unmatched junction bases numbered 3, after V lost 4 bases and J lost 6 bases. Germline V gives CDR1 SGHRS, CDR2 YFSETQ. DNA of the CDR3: TGCGCCAGCAGCATCGGACAGGGCGAGCAGTACTTC. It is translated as CASSIGQGEQYF.